Shown below are 14 T cell receptor beta chains from a single sample sequenced in a study of blood T cell repertoires in COVID-19. Assay: immunoSEQ multiplex PCR; the TCRdb copy retains only in-frame clones and omits some. The sample comprises just over 200,000 clones, over 70% of which are singletons, and around 5.1% rests with the top ten. Input material: peripheral blood. Source of these receptors: a woman between 65 and 79 years old with acute or convalescent COVID-19.

This clone was recorded a few times. The V and J genes are TRBV6-6 and TRBJ1-1; 7 bases align to TRBD1. The CDR3 loop spans 14 amino acids. Trimming removed 6 bases from V and 0 bases from J; junction bases left unmatched: 4. Germline V CDR1 and CDR2: MNHNY, SVGAGI (reference sequence). The CDR3, as DNA: TGTGCCAGCAGGTACAGGGGATTGAACACTGAAGCTTTCTTT. As protein: CASRYRGLNTEAFF.

The chain carries TRBV7-2 and TRBJ1-5, with D maybe TRBD1 (6 bases). V shed 7 bases and J shed 0 bases, with 16 bases lying between them. This CDR3 region has 16 residues. Germline V gives CDR1 SGHTA, CDR2 FQGNSA. CDR3 nucleotides: TGTGCCAGCAACCTCGGGGGGGCGTATAGCAATCAGCCCCAGCATTTT. It translates to CASNLGGAYSNQPQHF.

This clone was recorded once. The V gene is TRBV4-1, the J gene TRBJ2-2, with 7 bases matching TRBD2. The CDR3 is made up of 16 amino acids. Germline CDR1 and CDR2: MGHRA and YSYEKL. J was trimmed by 8 bases and V by 2 bases; bases with no gene match: 11. CDR3 in DNA: TGCGCCAGCAGCCAATCCGGGACTACCCGGACTGGGGAGCTGTTTTTT. Its protein is CASSQSGTTRTGELFF.

V usage is TRBV11-3 and J usage is TRBJ2-1, with D unclear. The CDR3 runs to 13 residues. The germline V and J ends were trimmed by 3 bases and 0 bases, with 3 bases remaining between them. Germline V gene lookup returns CDR1 SGHNT and CDR2 YENEEA. The CDR3 is CASSFSSYNEQFF. The CDR3 DNA is TGTGCCAGCAGCTTCAGCTCCTACAATGAGCAGTTCTTC.

This clone was detected only once. The V gene is TRBV11-2, the J gene TRBJ2-7; possible D gene TRBD2, 7 bases. V dropped 1 base and J dropped 4 bases, with 14 bases sitting between them. Germline-derived CDR1 and CDR2 are SGHAT and FQNNGV. The CDR3 extends over 15 amino acids. The CDR3 DNA follows: TGTGCCAGCAGCTTAGGGAGGGGGGGACTATACGAGCAGTACTTC. Amino acid sequence: CASSLGRGGLYEQYF.

The J gene is TRBJ2-5, the V gene TRBV9, with 11 bases matching TRBD1. The V gene end was trimmed by 2 bases and the J gene end by 2 bases; junction bases not matched to a gene: 2. The CDR3 is made up of 15 amino acids. Germline CDR1 and CDR2: SGDLS and YYNGEE. Here the CDR3 reads CASSVGDRGQETQYF. The CDR3 nucleotides are TGTGCCAGCAGCGTCGGGGACAGGGGGCAAGAGACCCAGTACTTC. The whole variable domain, remainder taken from reference TRBV9 and TRBJ2-5, is DSGVTQTPKHLITATGQRVTLRCSPRSGDLSVYWYQQSLDQGLQFLIQYYNGEERAKGNILERFSAQQFPDLHSELNLSSLELGDSALYFCASSVGDRGQETQYFGPGTRLLVL.

This chain joins TRBV29-1 and TRBJ2-4; a weak D match, TRBD1 (5 bases). CDR1 is SQVTM and CDR2 is ANQGSEA in the germline V gene. With 0 bases removed from V and 0 bases from J, the gap between germline ends came to 12 bases. CDR3 length equals 16 residues. As DNA, the CDR3 is TGCAGCGTTGAAGATCGGCAGGGATTAGCCAAAAACATTCAGTACTTC. It specifies CSVEDRQGLAKNIQYF. The full variable domain, its missing parts supplied by reference TRBV29-1 and TRBJ2-4, is SAVISQKPSRDICQRGTSLTIQCQVDSQVTMMFWYRQQPGQSLTLIATANQGSEATYESGFVIDKFPISRPNLTFSTLTVSNMSPEDSSIYLCSVEDRQGLAKNIQYFGAGTRLSVL.

This clone was recorded at least ten times. The V gene is TRBV18, the J gene TRBJ1-1; 8 positions agree with TRBD1. The V and J ends lost 5 bases and 3 bases, in that order; junction bases with no gene match: 5. CDR3 length: 14 amino acids. Germline-derived CDR1 and CDR2 are KGHSH and LQKENI. The CDR3 loop is CASSSNRGDTEAFF. CDR3 coding DNA: TGTGCCAGCTCATCCAACAGGGGGGACACTGAAGCTTTCTTT.

J is TRBJ1-6 and V is TRBV6-5; D perhaps matches TRBD1 (6 bases). The germline gives CDR1 MNHEY, CDR2 SVGAGI. There are 14 residues in the CDR3. V dropped 4 bases and J dropped 6 bases, with 10 bases sitting between them. CDR3 residues: CASSWEGGNSPLHF. DNA for the CDR3: TGTGCCAGCAGTTGGGAGGGGGGTAATTCACCCCTCCACTTT.

The chain couples TRBV7-9 to TRBJ2-3; 8 bases are shared with TRBD2. With V trimmed by 5 bases and J by 4 bases, 5 bases remained unmatched. Germline V gives CDR1 SEHNR, CDR2 FQNEAQ (reference sequence). The CDR3 has 14 amino acids. The CDR3 is CASSPGLASDTQYF. The DNA of the CDR3 is TGTGCCAGCAGCCCTGGACTAGCCTCAGATACGCAGTATTTT.

V is TRBV7-9 and J is TRBJ1-4; D not resolved. Germline CDR1 SEHNR, CDR2 FQNEAQ (reference sequence). There are 14 residues in the CDR3. With 1 base removed from V and 8 bases from J, the gap between germline ends came to 11 bases. The CDR3 sequence: CASSLEGGGEKLFF. The CDR3 DNA sequence: TGTGCCAGCAGCTTAGAAGGCGGTGGGGAAAAACTGTTTTTT.

This clone has more than one count but fewer than ten. The chain joins TRBV3-1 (or the pseudogene TRBV3-2) to TRBJ2-5, with D possibly being TRBD2 (5 bases). The germline V gene has CDR1 LGHDT and CDR2 YNNKEL (reference sequence). V lost 1 base and J lost 2, with 17 bases in between. The CDR3 is 17 amino acids. CDR3 in DNA: TGTGCCAGCAGCCAAGTAATCGCGGGCGGAGGTCAAGAGACCCAGTACTTC. Protein product: CASSQVIAGGGQETQYF.

In its sample, this clone was seen a few times. The V and J genes are TRBV27 and TRBJ2-7; 7 nucleotides align to TRBD2. V dropped 3 bases and J dropped 3; count of bases not matched to a gene: 11. The CDR3 consists of 16 residues. CDR1 and CDR2 from the germline V gene are MNHEY and SMNVEV (reference sequence). CDR3 bases: TGTGCCAGCAGTTTGGGCCGGGACGGGAGGAACTACGAGCAGTACTTC. Its protein product is CASSLGRDGRNYEQYF.

A few counts support this clone. The rearrangement links TRBV30 to TRBJ2-7; 12 positions agree with TRBD1. V shed 3 bases and J 5 bases; nucleotides not matched to a gene: 11. This CDR3 has 16 amino acids. Germline CDR1 and CDR2: GTSNPN and SVGIG (reference sequence). CDR3 in amino acids: CAWRGPGQGALNEQYF. CDR3 nucleotides: TGTGCCTGGAGGGGGCCGGGACAGGGGGCGCTGAACGAGCAGTACTTC.